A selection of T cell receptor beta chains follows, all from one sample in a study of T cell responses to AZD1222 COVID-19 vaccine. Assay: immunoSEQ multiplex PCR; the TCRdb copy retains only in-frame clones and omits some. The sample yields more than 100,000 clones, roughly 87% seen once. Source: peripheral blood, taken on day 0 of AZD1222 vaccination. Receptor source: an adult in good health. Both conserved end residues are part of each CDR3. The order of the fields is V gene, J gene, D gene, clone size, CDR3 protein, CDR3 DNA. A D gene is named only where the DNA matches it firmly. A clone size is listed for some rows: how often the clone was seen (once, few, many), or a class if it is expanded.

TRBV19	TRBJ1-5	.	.	CASEDPFGDGQPQHF	TGTGCCAGCGAAGACCCGTTTGGGGACGGTCAGCCCCAGCATTTT
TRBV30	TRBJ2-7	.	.	CAWTEQLSSYEQYF	TGTGCCTGGACTGAACAGTTGTCCTCCTACGAGCAGTACTTC
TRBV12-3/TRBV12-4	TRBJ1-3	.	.	CAGWGNTIYF	TGTGCTGGATGGGGGAACACCATATATTTT
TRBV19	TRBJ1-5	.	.	CASSIDPSGQPQHF	TGTGCCAGTAGTATAGATCCCAGTGGTCAGCCCCAGCATTTT
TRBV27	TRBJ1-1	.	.	CASSPRRDRNPEAFF	TGTGCCAGCAGTCCCCGAAGGGACCGGAATCCTGAAGCTTTCTTT
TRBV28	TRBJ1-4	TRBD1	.	CASSLGGQGNEKLFF	TGTGCCAGCAGTTTAGGGGGACAGGGTAATGAAAAACTGTTTTTT
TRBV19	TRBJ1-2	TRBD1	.	CASSTQTGGVNYGYTF	TGTGCCAGTAGTACTCAAACAGGGGGCGTTAACTATGGCTACACCTTC
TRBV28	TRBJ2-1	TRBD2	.	CASSNLGLAGEDEQFF	TGTGCCAGCAGCAACCTGGGACTAGCGGGAGAGGATGAGCAGTTCTTC
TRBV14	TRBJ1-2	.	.	CASSHQPAVGINYGYTF	TGTGCCAGCAGCCACCAACCCGCCGTGGGGATTAACTATGGCTACACCTTC
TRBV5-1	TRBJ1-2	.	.	CASSLGGLTGTYGYTF	TGCGCCAGCAGCTTGGGTGGGCTGACGGGGACCTATGGCTACACCTTC
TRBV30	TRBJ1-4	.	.	CAWSVQPGSTEKLFF	TGTGCCTGGAGTGTACAGCCGGGGTCAACGGAAAAACTGTTTTTT
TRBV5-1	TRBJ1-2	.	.	CASSSGDGYTF	TGCGCCAGCAGCTCCGGGGATGGCTACACCTTC
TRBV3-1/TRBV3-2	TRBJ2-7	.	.	CASSQGAGYEQYF	TGTGCCAGCAGCCAAGGGGCAGGATACGAGCAGTACTTC
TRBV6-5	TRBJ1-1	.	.	CATGRLRFEAFF	TGTGCCACCGGACGGTTAAGGTTTGAAGCTTTCTTT
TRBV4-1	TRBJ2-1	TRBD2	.	CASSQDYGGSSYNEQFF	TGCGCCAGCAGCCAAGACTATGGCGGGAGCTCCTACAATGAGCAGTTCTTC
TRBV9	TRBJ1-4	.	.	CASSVVFRTNEKLFF	TGTGCCAGCAGCGTAGTGTTCCGGACTAATGAAAAACTGTTTTTT
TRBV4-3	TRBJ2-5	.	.	CASSQDLGGGETQYF	TGCGCCAGCAGCCAAGATCTAGGGGGAGGAGAGACCCAGTACTTC
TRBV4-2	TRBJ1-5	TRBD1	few	CASSQDGGTGNQPQHF	TGTGCCAGCAGCCAAGATGGAGGGACAGGGAATCAGCCCCAGCATTTT
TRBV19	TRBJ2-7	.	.	CASSIIGGYEQYF	TGTGCCAGTAGTATTATAGGGGGCTACGAGCAGTACTTC
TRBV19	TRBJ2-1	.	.	CASSNHPDFAEQFF	TGTGCCAGTAGTAACCATCCGGACTTCGCGGAGCAGTTCTTC
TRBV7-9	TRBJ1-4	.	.	CASSLDRKTNEKLFF	TGTGCCAGCAGCTTAGATCGGAAGACTAATGAAAAACTGTTTTTT
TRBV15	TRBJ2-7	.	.	CATSRERDSYEQYF	TGTGCCACCAGCAGAGAGAGGGACTCCTACGAGCAGTACTTC
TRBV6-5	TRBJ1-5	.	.	CASSYRVDQPQHF	TGTGCCAGCAGTTACAGGGTGGATCAGCCCCAGCATTTT
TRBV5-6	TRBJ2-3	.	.	CASSLRVGVLSDTQYF	TGTGCCAGCAGCCTTCGGGTGGGAGTATTATCAGATACGCAGTATTTT
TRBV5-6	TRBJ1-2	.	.	CASRGGDYGYTF	TGTGCCAGCAGAGGGGGGGACTATGGCTACACCTTC
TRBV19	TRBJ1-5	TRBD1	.	CASRRDRQWEQPQHF	TGTGCCAGTCGCCGGGACAGGCAATGGGAGCAGCCCCAGCATTTT
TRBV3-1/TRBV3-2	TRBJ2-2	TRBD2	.	CASSQRGAGELFF	TGTGCCAGCAGCCAGCGGGGGGCCGGGGAGCTGTTTTTT
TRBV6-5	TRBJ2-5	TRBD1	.	CASSYSFGRGLETQYF	TGTGCCAGCAGTTACTCATTTGGTAGGGGGCTCGAGACCCAGTACTTC
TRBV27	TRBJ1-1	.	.	CASSFDRNTEAFF	TGTGCCAGCAGTTTTGACAGAAACACTGAAGCTTTCTTT
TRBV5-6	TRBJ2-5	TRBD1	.	CASSLVDRGPETQYF	TGTGCCAGCAGCTTGGTCGACAGGGGGCCAGAGACCCAGTACTTC
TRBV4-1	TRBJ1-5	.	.	CASSPRGGLGNQPQHF	TGCGCCAGCAGCCCTCGGGGGGGGCTCGGCAATCAGCCCCAGCATTTT
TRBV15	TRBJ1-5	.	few	CATGGGADQPQHF	TGTGCCACCGGAGGCGGGGCAGATCAGCCCCAGCATTTT
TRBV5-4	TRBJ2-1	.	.	CASSDQQREQFF	TGTGCCAGCAGCGACCAGCAACGGGAGCAGTTCTTC
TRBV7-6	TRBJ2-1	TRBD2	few	CASSLGLAMGEEQFF	TGTGCCAGCAGCTTGGGACTAGCAATGGGTGAGGAGCAGTTCTTC
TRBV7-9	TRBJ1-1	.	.	CASSLTGQNTEAFF	TGTGCCAGCAGCTTAACTGGTCAGAACACTGAAGCTTTCTTT
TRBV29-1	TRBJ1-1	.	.	CSAGPDIYTEAFF	TGCAGCGCCGGCCCGGACATCTACACTGAAGCTTTCTTT
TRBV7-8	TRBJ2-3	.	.	CASSFVARTQYF	TGTGCCAGCAGCTTTGTGGCGCGTACGCAGTATTTT
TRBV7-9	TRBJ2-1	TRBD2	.	CASRASGTSDLLEQFF	TGTGCCAGCAGGGCCTCCGGGACTAGCGACTTGTTGGAGCAGTTCTTC